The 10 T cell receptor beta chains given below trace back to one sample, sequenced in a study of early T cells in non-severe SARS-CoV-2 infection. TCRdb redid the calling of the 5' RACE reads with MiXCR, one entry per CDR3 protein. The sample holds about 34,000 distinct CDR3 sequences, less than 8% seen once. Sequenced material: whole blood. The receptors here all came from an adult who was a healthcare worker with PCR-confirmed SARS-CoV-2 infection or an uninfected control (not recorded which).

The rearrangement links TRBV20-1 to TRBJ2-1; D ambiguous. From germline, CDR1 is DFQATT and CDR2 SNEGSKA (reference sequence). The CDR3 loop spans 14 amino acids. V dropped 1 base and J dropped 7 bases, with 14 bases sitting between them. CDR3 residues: CSARAVAPWNEQFF. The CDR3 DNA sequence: TGCAGTGCTAGAGCGGTAGCTCCCTGGAATGAGCAGTTCTTC.

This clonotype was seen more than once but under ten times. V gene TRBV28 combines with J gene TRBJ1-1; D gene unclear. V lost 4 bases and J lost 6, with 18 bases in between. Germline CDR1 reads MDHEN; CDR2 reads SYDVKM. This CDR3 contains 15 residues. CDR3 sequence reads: CASSSPAGIGAEAFF. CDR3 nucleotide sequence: TGTGCCAGCAGTTCTCCCGCGGGGATCGGGGCTGAAGCTTTCTTT.

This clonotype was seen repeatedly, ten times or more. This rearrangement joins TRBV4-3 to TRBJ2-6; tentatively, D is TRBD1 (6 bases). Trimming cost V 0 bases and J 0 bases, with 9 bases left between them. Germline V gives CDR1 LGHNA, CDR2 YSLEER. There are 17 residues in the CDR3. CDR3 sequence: CASSQDGGRSGANVLTF. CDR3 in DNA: TGCGCCAGCAGCCAAGATGGGGGCCGCTCTGGGGCCAACGTCCTGACTTTC.

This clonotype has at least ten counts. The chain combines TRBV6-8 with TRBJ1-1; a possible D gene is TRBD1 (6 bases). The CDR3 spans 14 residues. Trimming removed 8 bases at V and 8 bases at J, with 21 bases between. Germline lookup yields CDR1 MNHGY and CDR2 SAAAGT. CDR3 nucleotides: TGTGCCAGCCTGGTTATTGGACAGTCTATCGAAGCTTTCTTT. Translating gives CASLVIGQSIEAFF.

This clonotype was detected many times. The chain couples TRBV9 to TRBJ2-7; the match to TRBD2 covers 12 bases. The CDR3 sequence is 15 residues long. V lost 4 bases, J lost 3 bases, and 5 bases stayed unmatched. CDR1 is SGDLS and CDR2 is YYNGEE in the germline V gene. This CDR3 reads CASSPGLAGSYEQYF. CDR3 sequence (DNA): TGTGCCAGCAGCCCAGGACTAGCGGGGAGCTACGAGCAGTACTTC.

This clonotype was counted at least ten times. CDR3 in amino acids: CAISWDVSTEAFF. The CDR3 nucleotides read TGTGCCATCAGTTGGGACGTCTCCACTGAAGCTTTCTTT. This chain connects TRBV10-3 to TRBJ1-1; D is perhaps TRBD1 (5 bases). CDR3 size: 13 residues. Trimming cost V 5 bases and J 4 bases, with 11 bases left between them. Germline loops: CDR1 ENHRY, CDR2 SYGVKD.

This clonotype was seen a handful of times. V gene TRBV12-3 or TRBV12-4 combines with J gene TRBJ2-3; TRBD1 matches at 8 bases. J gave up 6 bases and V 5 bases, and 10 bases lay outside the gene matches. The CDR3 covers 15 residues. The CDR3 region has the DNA TGTGCCAGCAGTCGGACAGGGACCTTCTGGGATACGCAGTATTTT. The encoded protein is CASSRTGTFWDTQYF.

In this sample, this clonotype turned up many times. CDR3 loop: CASSTGTPNEQFF. CDR3 sequence (DNA): TGCGCCAGCAGTACCGGGACCCCCAATGAGCAGTTCTTC. The chain recombines TRBV10-1 with TRBJ2-1; D is tentatively TRBD1 or TRBD2 (5 bases each). Trimming removed 5 bases from V and 6 bases from J, with 11 bases in between. The CDR3 runs to 13 residues. Per germline, CDR1 WNHNN and CDR2 SYGVQD (reference sequence).

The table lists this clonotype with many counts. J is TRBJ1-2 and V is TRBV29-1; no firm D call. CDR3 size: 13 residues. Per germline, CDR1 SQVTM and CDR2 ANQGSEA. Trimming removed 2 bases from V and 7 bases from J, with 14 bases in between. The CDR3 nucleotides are TGCAGCGTTGAAAAGCCCGCGAACATTGGCTACACCTTC. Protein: CSVEKPANIGYTF.

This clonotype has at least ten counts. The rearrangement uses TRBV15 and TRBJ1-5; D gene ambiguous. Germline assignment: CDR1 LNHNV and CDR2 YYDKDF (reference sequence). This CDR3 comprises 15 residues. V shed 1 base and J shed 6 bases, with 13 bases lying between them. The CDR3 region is CATSRGWGEGQPQHF. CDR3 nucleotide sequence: TGTGCCACCAGCAGAGGTTGGGGAGAAGGTCAGCCCCAGCATTTT.